A selection of T cell receptor beta chains follows, all from one sample in a study of T cell changes during pregnancy in multiple sclerosis. The assay was immunoSEQ multiplex PCR, and TCRdb's table has in-frame clones only and misses some. The table records around 44,000 clones, approximately 92% of them present only once. The sample comprised peripheral blood. These receptor sequences come from a female donor with multiple sclerosis, enrolled in a pregnancy study. The CDR3 runs from the conserved cysteine through the conserved F or W. The D gene is left open where the match is weak. Where a row states a size, it is once, few, many or the class of an expanded clone; other rows omit it.

d_gene	v_gene	j_gene	abundance	CDR3nt	CDR3aa
-	TRBV5-1	TRBJ2-7	-	TGCGCCCCCAAGGCGGGGGCGTATGGCCACGAGCAGTACTTC	CAPKAGAYGHEQYF
TRBD2	TRBV6-1	TRBJ2-3	-	TGTGCCAGCCGAAGACTAGCCCCCACAGATACGCAGTATTTT	CASRRLAPTDTQYF
-	TRBV28	TRBJ1-2	-	TGTGCCAGCACTAAAGGCCCCATCTATGGCTACACCTTC	CASTKGPIYGYTF
TRBD1	TRBV7-2	TRBJ2-5	-	TGTGCCAGCAGCTTAGTCGCAGGGGGCGGCGAGACCCAGTACTTC	CASSLVAGGGETQYF
-	TRBV9	TRBJ2-3	-	TGTGCCAGCAGCGTAGGAGTACAGGGCACAGATACGCAGTATTTT	CASSVGVQGTDTQYF
-	TRBV6-6	TRBJ2-7	-	TGTGCCAGCAGTATGCCCGCTGACGGTACCTACGAGCAGTACTTC	CASSMPADGTYEQYF
-	TRBV28	TRBJ2-3	-	TGTGCCAGCAGTTTTAGGGGGAGGGGCACAGATACGCAGTATTTT	CASSFRGRGTDTQYF
-	TRBV11-2	TRBJ2-7	-	TGTGCCAGCAGCTGGGGCGGCTTCTCCTACGAGCAGTACTTC	CASSWGGFSYEQYF
TRBD2	TRBV9	TRBJ2-2	-	TGTGCCAGCAGCGTATCCAGCGGGAAGATCGGGGAGCTGTTTTTT	CASSVSSGKIGELFF
TRBD2	TRBV28	TRBJ2-7	-	TGTGCCAGCAGTTCCGGGACTAGCGGCGTGCAGTACTTC	CASSSGTSGVQYF
-	TRBV5-1	TRBJ2-7	-	TGCGCCAGCAGCTTAAAACAGGGTTACGAGCAGTACTTC	CASSLKQGYEQYF
TRBD1	TRBV23-1	TRBJ2-7	-	TGCGCCAGCAGTCAGTTTCAGAGTTTAGGGGGCCCCTACGAGCAGTACTTC	CASSQFQSLGGPYEQYF
TRBD2	TRBV18	TRBJ2-3	-	TGTGCCAGCCCCGAGGGACTAGGCTCAGATACGCAGTATTTT	CASPEGLGSDTQYF
-	TRBV16	TRBJ1-1	-	TGTGCCAGCAGCCCCGGTGGGATGAGCCGCACTGAAGCTTTCTTT	CASSPGGMSRTEAFF
-	TRBV7-9	TRBJ2-2	few	TGTGCCAGCAGCTTAGCGCGGTTGGCCAAGGGGGGGAGCACCGGGGAGCTGTTTTTT	CASSLARLAKGGSTGELFF
-	TRBV18	TRBJ2-7	-	TGTGCCAGCTCACCACCGAGCATGGCGACCTACGAGCAGTACTTC	CASSPPSMATYEQYF
-	TRBV27	TRBJ2-6	-	TGTGCCAGCAGTCTAGGGACCTTAATCGTATCTGGGGCCAACGTCCTGACTTTC	CASSLGTLIVSGANVLTF
-	TRBV6-1	TRBJ1-4	-	TGTGCCAGCAGTGACGCCAACATAGGAAAACTGTTTTTT	CASSDANIGKLFF
TRBD2	TRBV11-2	TRBJ2-3	-	TGTGCCACCCTAGCGGTCACAGATACGCAGTATTTT	CATLAVTDTQYF
-	TRBV6-5	TRBJ2-7	-	TGTGCCAGCAGGCCTACGAACAGTTACGAGCAGTACTTC	CASRPTNSYEQYF
-	TRBV30	TRBJ1-3	-	TGTGCCTGGAGTGTATCGGGGGGCGCGAACACCATATATTTT	CAWSVSGGANTIYF
-	TRBV9	TRBJ1-3	-	TGTGCCAGCAGCGTAGTACGTGTCTCTGGAAACACCATATATTTT	CASSVVRVSGNTIYF
TRBD1	TRBV7-2	TRBJ1-2	-	TGTGCCAGCAGCACCCGGACAGGGGACCTCTATGGCTACACCTTC	CASSTRTGDLYGYTF
-	TRBV6-1	TRBJ1-1	-	TGTGCCAGCAGTGAGGGAACGGGGAACACTGAAGCTTTCTTT	CASSEGTGNTEAFF
TRBD2	TRBV14	TRBJ2-1	-	TGTGCCAGCAGCCAACAGTCAGGCGGGAGGATCATTAATGAGCAGTTCTTC	CASSQQSGGRIINEQFF
-	TRBV28	TRBJ2-3	-	TGTGCCAGCAGCTCGAGAGGAGATACGCAGTATTTT	CASSSRGDTQYF
TRBD2	TRBV7-9	TRBJ2-3	-	TGTGCCAGCAGCTTAGCGCGGCTAGCGGGAGAGGCTGATACGCAGTATTTT	CASSLARLAGEADTQYF
-	TRBV28	TRBJ1-2	-	TGTGCCAGCAGTCTGGGCCCGGACTATGGCTACACCTTC	CASSLGPDYGYTF
-	TRBV5-1	TRBJ1-1	-	TGCGCCAGCAGCTCTGGGGGTCGGACTGAAGCTTTCTTT	CASSSGGRTEAFF
-	TRBV4-1	TRBJ2-3	-	TGCGCCAGCAGCCAAGAGTCAACGGGCACGCAGTATTTT	CASSQESTGTQYF
-	TRBV7-3	TRBJ1-1	-	TGTGCCAGCAGCTTAAGAGGGGACACTGAAGCTTTCTTT	CASSLRGDTEAFF
-	TRBV6-5	TRBJ1-1	-	TGTGCCAGCATCTCACCCCCGGGGTGGCCTTTCTTT	CASISPPGWPFF
-	TRBV5-8	TRBJ1-4	-	TGTGCCAGCTTCGGGGGGCCTCATGAAAAACTGTTTTTT	CASFGGPHEKLFF
-	TRBV2	TRBJ2-2	-	TGTGCCAGCACCCCGGTGGGCGGCACCGGGGAGCTGTTTTTT	CASTPVGGTGELFF
-	TRBV9	TRBJ2-2	-	TGTGCCAGCAGCGTAGGCCAGGCCGGAACCGGGGAGCTGTTTTTT	CASSVGQAGTGELFF
-	TRBV10-1	TRBJ2-3	-	TGCGCCAGCAGTGTTGGTAGCCGGATGGTAGATACGCAGTATTTT	CASSVGSRMVDTQYF
-	TRBV5-8	TRBJ2-5	-	TGTGCCAGCAGCTTGGGGGAGTCGGGGCAAGAGACCCAGTACTTC	CASSLGESGQETQYF
-	TRBV5-1	TRBJ2-3	-	TGCGCCAGCAGCCCGGAGGCGGACCGCACAGATACGCAGTATTTT	CASSPEADRTDTQYF
-	TRBV6-6	TRBJ1-2	-	TGTGCCAGCAGTTACAGAGAGTTCTATGGCTACACCTTC	CASSYREFYGYTF
-	TRBV4-1	TRBJ2-3	-	TGCGCCAGCAGCCAACTGGGACTTGATACGCAGTATTTT	CASSQLGLDTQYF